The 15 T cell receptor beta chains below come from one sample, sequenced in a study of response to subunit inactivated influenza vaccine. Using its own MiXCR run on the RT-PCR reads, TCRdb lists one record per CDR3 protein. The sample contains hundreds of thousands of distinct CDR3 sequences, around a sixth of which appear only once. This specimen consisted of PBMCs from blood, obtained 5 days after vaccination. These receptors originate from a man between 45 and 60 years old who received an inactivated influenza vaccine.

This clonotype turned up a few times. In DNA form, the CDR3 reads TGCGCCAGCAGCCAAGAGATTCTCCGTGGGACAGGCGGGGGGACCAAAAACATTCAGTACTTC. This codes for CASSQEILRGTGGGTKNIQYF. The chain links TRBV4-1 to TRBJ2-4; D could derive from TRBD1 or TRBD2 (8 bases each). The V end was cut by 0 bases, the J end by 2 bases, with 26 bases between. CDR3 length: 21 amino acids. CDR1 and CDR2 from the germline V gene are MGHRA and YSYEKL.

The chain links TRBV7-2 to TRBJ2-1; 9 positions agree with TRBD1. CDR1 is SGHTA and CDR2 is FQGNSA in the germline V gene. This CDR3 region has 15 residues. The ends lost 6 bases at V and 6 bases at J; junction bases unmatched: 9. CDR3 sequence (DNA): TGTGCCAGCAGACCTTGGGAGGGACAGGGCAATGAGCAGTTCTTC. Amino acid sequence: CASRPWEGQGNEQFF.

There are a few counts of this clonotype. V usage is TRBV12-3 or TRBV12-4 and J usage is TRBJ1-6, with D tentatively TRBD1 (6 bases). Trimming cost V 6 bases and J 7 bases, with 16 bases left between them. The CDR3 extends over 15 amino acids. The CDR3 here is CASRPGQLTNSPLHF. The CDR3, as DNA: TGTGCCAGCAGACCCGGACAGCTGACAAATTCACCCCTCCACTTT.

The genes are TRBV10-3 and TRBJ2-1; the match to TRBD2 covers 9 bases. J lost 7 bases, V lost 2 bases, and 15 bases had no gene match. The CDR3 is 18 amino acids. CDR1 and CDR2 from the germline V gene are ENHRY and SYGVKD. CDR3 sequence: CAISENLIGGRAKNEQFF. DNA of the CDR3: TGTGCCATCAGTGAGAACCTGATCGGCGGGAGGGCCAAGAATGAGCAGTTCTTC.

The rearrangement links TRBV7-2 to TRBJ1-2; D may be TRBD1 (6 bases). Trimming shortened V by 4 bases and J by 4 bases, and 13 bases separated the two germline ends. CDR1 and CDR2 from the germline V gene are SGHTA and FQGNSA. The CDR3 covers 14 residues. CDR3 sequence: CASSYTGLGYGYTF. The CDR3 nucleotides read TGTGCCAGCAGCTATACAGGGTTGGGCTATGGCTACACCTTC.

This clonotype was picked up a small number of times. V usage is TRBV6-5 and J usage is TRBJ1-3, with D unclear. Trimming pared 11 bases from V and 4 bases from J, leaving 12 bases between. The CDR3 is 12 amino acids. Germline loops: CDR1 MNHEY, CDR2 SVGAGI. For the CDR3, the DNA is TGTGCCTCTGGGTCAGGAGGAAACACCATATATTTT. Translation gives CASGSGGNTIYF.

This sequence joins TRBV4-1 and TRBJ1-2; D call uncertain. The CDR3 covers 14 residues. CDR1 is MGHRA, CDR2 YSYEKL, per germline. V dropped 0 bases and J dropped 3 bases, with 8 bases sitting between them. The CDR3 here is CASSQDPTDYGYTF. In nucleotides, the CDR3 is TGCGCCAGCAGCCAAGATCCGACGGACTATGGCTACACCTTC.

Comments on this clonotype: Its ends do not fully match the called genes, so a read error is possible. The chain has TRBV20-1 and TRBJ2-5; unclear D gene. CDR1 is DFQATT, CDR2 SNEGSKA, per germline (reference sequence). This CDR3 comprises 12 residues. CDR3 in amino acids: CSASPNQETLYF. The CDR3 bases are TGCAGTGCTAGCCCAAACCAAGAGACCCTGTACTTC.

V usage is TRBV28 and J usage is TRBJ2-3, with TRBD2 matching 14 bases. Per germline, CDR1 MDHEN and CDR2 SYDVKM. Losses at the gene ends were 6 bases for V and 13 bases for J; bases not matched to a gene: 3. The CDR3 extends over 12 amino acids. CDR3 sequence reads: CASSTTSGGEYF. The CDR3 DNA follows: TGTGCCAGCAGCACGACTAGCGGGGGGGAGTATTTT.

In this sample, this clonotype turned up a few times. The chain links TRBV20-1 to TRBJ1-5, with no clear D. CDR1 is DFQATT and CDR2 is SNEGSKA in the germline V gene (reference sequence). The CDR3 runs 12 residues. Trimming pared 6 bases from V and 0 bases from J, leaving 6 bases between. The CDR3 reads CSASISNQPQHF. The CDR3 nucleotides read TGCAGTGCGAGCATTAGCAATCAGCCCCAGCATTTT.

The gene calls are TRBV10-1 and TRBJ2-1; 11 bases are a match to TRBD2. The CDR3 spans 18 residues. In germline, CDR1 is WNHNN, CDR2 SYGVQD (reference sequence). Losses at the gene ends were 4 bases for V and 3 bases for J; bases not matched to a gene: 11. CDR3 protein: CASSAYSTGTSGYNEQFF. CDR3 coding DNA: TGCGCCAGCAGTGCCTACAGCACCGGGACTAGCGGCTACAATGAGCAGTTCTTC.

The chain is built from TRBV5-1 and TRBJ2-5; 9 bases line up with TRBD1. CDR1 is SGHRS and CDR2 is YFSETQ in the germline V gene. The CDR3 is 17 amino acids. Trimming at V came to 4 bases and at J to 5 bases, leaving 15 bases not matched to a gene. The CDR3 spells CASSQSLGGTGLETQYF. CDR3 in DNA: TGCGCCAGCAGCCAATCCCTGGGGGGGACAGGGTTGGAGACCCAGTACTTC.

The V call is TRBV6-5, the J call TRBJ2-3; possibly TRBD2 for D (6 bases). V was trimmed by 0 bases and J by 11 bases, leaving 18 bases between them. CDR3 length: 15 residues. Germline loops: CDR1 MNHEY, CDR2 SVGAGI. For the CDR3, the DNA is TGTGCCAGCAGTTACTCGTCCGGGAGCGGGTTTGGGCAGTATTTT. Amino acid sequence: CASSYSSGSGFGQYF.

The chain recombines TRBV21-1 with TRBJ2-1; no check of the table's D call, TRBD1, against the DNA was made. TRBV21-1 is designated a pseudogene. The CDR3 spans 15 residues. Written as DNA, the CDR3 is TGTGCCAGCCGCCCAGGGTCCAGCTCCTACAATGTGCAGTTCTTC. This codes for CASRPGSSSYNVQFF.

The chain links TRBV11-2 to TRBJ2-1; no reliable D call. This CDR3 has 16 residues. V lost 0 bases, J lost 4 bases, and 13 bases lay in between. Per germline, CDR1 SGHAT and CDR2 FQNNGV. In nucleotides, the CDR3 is TGTGCCAGCAGCTTAGATCGCAGCTCAGTTTACAATGAGCAGTTCTTC. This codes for CASSLDRSSVYNEQFF.